One and the same sample provided the 29 T cell receptor beta chains below, sequenced in a study of T cells in localized non-small cell lung cancer. The data were produced by immunoSEQ multiplex PCR, yet TCRdb's version contains in-frame clones alone and is incomplete. The sample contains tens of thousands of clones, about four fifths of which appear only once. The specimen was peripheral blood, collected before any cancer treatment. Receptor source: a female donor aged 60 or older with stage II squamous cell lung carcinoma.

This clone was observed a few times. The rearrangement joins TRBV5-5 to TRBJ1-6; D is uncertain. Germline loops: CDR1 SGHKS, CDR2 YYEKEE (reference sequence). The length of the CDR3 is 14 residues. Trimming left V 4 bases short and J 5 bases short, with 10 bases between. In DNA, the CDR3 is TGTGCCAGCAGCCCCGGACGGGATAATTCACCCCTCCACTTT. Translated: CASSPGRDNSPLHF.

This chain connects TRBV6-1 to TRBJ1-6, with D perhaps TRBD1 (6 bases). CDR1 and CDR2 (germline): MNHNS, SASEGT. The length of the CDR3 is 14 residues. Trimming removed 7 bases at V and 10 bases at J, with 17 bases between. This CDR3 reads CASTSGALRSPLHF. The CDR3 DNA sequence: TGTGCCAGCACCTCGGGGGCCTTAAGGTCACCCCTCCACTTT.

The chain recombines TRBV19 with TRBJ1-1, with D uncertain. Per germline, CDR1 LNHDA and CDR2 SQIVND (reference sequence). The CDR3 is 13 amino acids. V lost 5 bases, J lost 2 bases, and 9 bases lay in between. CDR3 in amino acids: CASSQSQNTEAFF. CDR3 bases: TGTGCCAGTAGTCAATCACAAAACACTGAAGCTTTCTTT.

CDR3 in amino acids: CASSRTGGGATNEKLFF. Here the CDR3 DNA reads TGTGCCAGTAGTCGGACAGGGGGGGGTGCGACTAATGAAAAACTGTTTTTT. The chain carries TRBV19 and TRBJ1-4; 10 bases map to TRBD1. The CDR3 extends over 17 amino acids. V shed 5 bases and J 2 bases; nucleotides not matched to a gene: 8. Germline V CDR1 and CDR2: LNHDA, SQIVND (reference sequence).

The chain has TRBV7-9 and TRBJ2-2; 8 bases align to TRBD2. The CDR3 length is 16 residues. CDR1 SEHNR and CDR2 FQNEAQ come from the germline V gene (reference sequence). Trimming removed 4 bases from V and 3 bases from J; junction bases left unmatched: 7. CDR3 sequence: CASSSSSGFYTGELFF. The CDR3 nucleotides are TGTGCCAGCAGCTCCTCTAGCGGGTTTTACACCGGGGAGCTGTTTTTT.

V is TRBV19 and J is TRBJ1-1; 7 nucleotides agree with TRBD1. The CDR3 extends over 14 amino acids. Germline CDR1 reads LNHDA; CDR2 reads SQIVND (reference sequence). The V segment lost 7 bases and the J segment 4 bases; nucleotides outside the gene matches: 9. DNA of the CDR3: TGTGCCAGTACCTCCGACAGGGATGGCACTGAAGCTTTCTTT. Its protein product is CASTSDRDGTEAFF.

The chain is built from TRBV5-1 and TRBJ2-1, with D unclear. The CDR3 sequence is 15 residues long. Germline V gives CDR1 SGHRS, CDR2 YFSETQ. V lost 4 bases to trimming and J lost 2 bases, with 13 bases between them. CDR3 protein: CASSPPLGTYNEQFF. CDR3 nucleotides: TGCGCCAGCAGCCCCCCATTAGGGACCTACAATGAGCAGTTCTTC.

V is TRBV2 and J is TRBJ2-7, with TRBD1 as a possible D gene (6 bases). The germline gives CDR1 SNHLY, CDR2 FYNNEI. CDR3 size: 13 residues. V was clipped by 8 bases and J by 5 bases, with 16 bases between them. The CDR3 DNA sequence: TGTGCCAGCTCCCGGGACATAAGTAACGAGCAGTACTTC. Its protein product is CASSRDISNEQYF. Full variable domain (missing parts from reference TRBV2 and TRBJ2-7): EPEVTQTPSHQVTQMGQEVILRCVPISNHLYFYWYRQILGQKVEFLVSFYNNEISEKSEIFDDQFSVERPDGSNFTLKIRSTKLEDSAMYFCASSRDISNEQYFGPGTRLTVT.

The chain recombines TRBV7-9 with TRBJ1-1; 9 bases align to TRBD1. From germline, CDR1 is SEHNR and CDR2 FQNEAQ (reference sequence). This CDR3 comprises 17 residues. The junction had 5 bases not matched to a gene; V was cut back by 0 bases and J by 0 bases. In nucleotides, the CDR3 is TGTGCCAGCAGCTTAGCGGGGGACAGGGTCCTGAACACTGAAGCTTTCTTT. Translating gives CASSLAGDRVLNTEAFF.

The chain combines TRBV11-3 with TRBJ2-5; D is possibly TRBD2 (6 bases). This CDR3 region has 13 residues. V was clipped by 3 bases and J by 3 bases, with 8 bases between them. Germline loops: CDR1 SGHNT, CDR2 YENEEA. The CDR3 here is CASSFGGEETQYF. CDR3 sequence (DNA): TGTGCCAGCAGCTTCGGCGGGGAAGAGACCCAGTACTTC.

About this clone: A junction boundary mismatches the germline segment, possibly from a read error. The rearrangement joins TRBV6-1 to TRBJ1-1; D remains ambiguous. Looked up from germline, CDR1 is MNHNS and CDR2 is SASEGT. This CDR3 spans 13 amino acids. CDR3 region: CSSSEVARAEAFF. The CDR3 nucleotides read TGTTCCAGCAGTGAAGTGGCTAGGGCAGAAGCTTTCTTT.

The J gene is TRBJ2-3, the V gene TRBV7-2, with 7 bases fitting TRBD1. This CDR3 contains 16 residues. Germline V lookup: CDR1 SGHTA, CDR2 FQGNSA. V trimming: 1 base; J trimming: 0 bases; junction bases outside the gene matches: 4. The CDR3 reads CASSLGTGVSTDTQYF. CDR3 nucleotides: TGTGCCAGCAGCTTAGGGACAGGAGTCAGCACAGATACGCAGTATTTT.

This chain connects TRBV7-2 to TRBJ2-6; no reliable D call. The V gene's germline CDR1 is SGHTA and CDR2 FQGNSA. The CDR3 runs to 15 residues. V lost 5 bases and J 4 bases, leaving 12 bases between the germline ends. The CDR3 nucleotides read TGTGCCAGCAGCCATCAGTCGGTGGGGGCCAACGTCCTGACTTTC. It specifies CASSHQSVGANVLTF.

V gene TRBV21-1 combines with J gene TRBJ2-6; the table's D call, TRBD1, was not checked against the DNA. TRBV21-1 has pseudogene status. This CDR3 is built from 18 residues. In DNA form, the CDR3 reads TGTGCCAGCAGCGGCTGGAGGGGGCTGAGGTCTGGGGCCAACGTCCTGACTTTC. The encoded protein is CASSGWRGLRSGANVLTF.

The rearrangement joins TRBV6-5 to TRBJ2-2, with D perhaps TRBD2 (7 bases). The CDR3 covers 14 residues. The ends were cut back, 6 bases at V and 4 bases at J, with 12 bases in the middle. From germline, CDR1 is MNHEY and CDR2 SVGAGI. The DNA of the CDR3 is TGTGCCAGCAGAAACGGGGGGCCCACCGGGGAGCTGTTTTTT. Its translation: CASRNGGPTGELFF.

This clone showed up just once. The chain combines TRBV6-1 with TRBJ2-7; either TRBD1 or TRBD2 may supply D (5 bases each). The CDR3 spans 16 residues. V lost 4 bases and J lost 1, with 17 bases in between. Germline CDR1 and CDR2: MNHNS and SASEGT. The CDR3 protein is CASSVSAGTSSYEQYF. Here the CDR3 DNA reads TGTGCCAGCAGTGTCTCGGCCGGGACGTCGTCCTACGAGCAGTACTTC.

This clone was recorded a few times. The chain is built from TRBV27 and TRBJ2-5, with 12 bases aligning to TRBD2. The CDR3 has 16 amino acids. V trimming: 6 bases; J trimming: 7 bases; junction bases outside the gene matches: 12. The V gene's germline CDR1 is MNHEY and CDR2 SMNVEV (reference sequence). In nucleotides, the CDR3 is TGTGCCAGCAGCCTACTAGCGGGGGGTGGGTTTGGGACCCAGTACTTC. This sequence encodes CASSLLAGGGFGTQYF.

The CDR3 nucleotides read TGTGCCACCAGCAGAGATCCCAAAGGACAGGGGAGCTCCTACGAGCAGTACTTC. This translates into CATSRDPKGQGSSYEQYF. The chain combines TRBV15 with TRBJ2-7; 9 positions agree with TRBD1. The V gene's germline CDR1 is LNHNV and CDR2 YYDKDF (reference sequence). The CDR3 totals 18 residues. V shed 0 bases, J shed 0 bases, and the junction held 9 bases outside the gene matches.

The chain recombines TRBV25-1 with TRBJ2-7; 10 bases map to TRBD1. The CDR3 spans 15 residues. CDR1 is MGHDK, CDR2 SYGVNS, per germline. Trimming cost V 8 bases and J 4 bases; bases outside gene matches: 11. The CDR3 nucleotides read TGTGCCAGCCTCGACCGACAGGGGGCGTCTTACGAGCAGTACTTC. Protein: CASLDRQGASYEQYF.

This rearrangement joins TRBV19 to TRBJ2-3; D is undetermined. Deletions cut 5 bases from V and 6 bases from J, with 15 bases between. Germline V CDR1 and CDR2: LNHDA, SQIVND (reference sequence). The CDR3 sequence is 14 residues long. Written as DNA, the CDR3 is TGTGCCAGTAGTGTGGCTAGTTCATCGGATACGCAGTATTTT. This translates into CASSVASSSDTQYF.

This clone was recorded once. This chain joins TRBV5-1 and TRBJ1-1; tentative D call: TRBD1 (6 bases). The CDR3 has 13 residues. The ends were cut back, 4 bases at V and 4 bases at J, with 11 bases in the middle. Germline V gene sequence: CDR1 SGHRS, CDR2 YFSETQ. The CDR3 here is CASSVEGVTEAFF. CDR3 in DNA: TGCGCCAGCAGCGTTGAGGGGGTCACTGAAGCTTTCTTT.

The chain is built from TRBV6-6 and TRBJ1-6; the D is unclear. Germline V gene lookup returns CDR1 MNHNY and CDR2 SVGAGI (reference sequence). Trimming removed 2 bases from V and 1 base from J, with 6 bases in between. The CDR3 covers 15 residues. The CDR3: CASSYEGSYNSPLHF. Here the CDR3 DNA reads TGTGCCAGCAGTTACGAGGGTTCCTATAATTCACCCCTCCACTTT.

V usage is TRBV4-1 and J usage is TRBJ1-5, with D maybe TRBD1 (5 bases). The CDR3 is made up of 14 amino acids. The V and J ends lost 6 bases and 3 bases respectively, with 12 bases between them. Germline V lookup: CDR1 MGHRA, CDR2 YSYEKL. The CDR3 protein is CASSFGTANQPQHF. The CDR3 DNA reads TGCGCCAGCAGTTTCGGGACGGCCAATCAGCCCCAGCATTTT.

V gene TRBV5-8 combines with J gene TRBJ2-7; TRBD1 might be the D (6 bases). Trimming removed 1 base at V and 5 bases at J, with 16 bases between. Germline V CDR1 and CDR2: SGHTS, YDEGEE. CDR3 length equals 15 residues. The DNA for the CDR3 is TGTGCCAGCAGCTTGTGGTCACAGGGAAGAAACGAGCAGTACTTC. Protein sequence: CASSLWSQGRNEQYF. The entire variable domain, with the rest obtained from reference TRBV5-8 and TRBJ2-7, is as follows: EAGVTQSPTHLIKTRGQQATLRCSPISGHTSVYWYQQALGLGLQFLLWYDEGEERNRGNFPPRFSGRQFPNYSSELNVNALELEDSALYLCASSLWSQGRNEQYFGPGTRLTVT.

V is TRBV7-2 and J is TRBJ2-2; TRBD1 matches 8 bases. The CDR3 contains 15 residues. Germline V gene lookup returns CDR1 SGHTA and CDR2 FQGNSA. Germline trimming cut 6 bases from V and 3 bases from J; bases unmatched to any gene: 6. CDR3 region: CASRGRGLYTGELFF. In DNA form, the CDR3 reads TGTGCCAGCAGGGGCAGGGGGCTGTACACCGGGGAGCTGTTTTTT.

The V and J genes are TRBV19 and TRBJ1-5, with D hard to call. The CDR3 is 14 amino acids. Germline-derived CDR1 and CDR2 are LNHDA and SQIVND (reference sequence). With 2 bases removed from V and 6 bases from J, the gap between germline ends came to 11 bases. CDR3 region: CASSIIRGSQPQHF. The CDR3 nucleotides read TGTGCCAGTAGTATAATAAGAGGGAGTCAGCCCCAGCATTTT.

V gene TRBV7-2 combines with J gene TRBJ2-5, with TRBD1 as a possible D gene (6 bases). In germline, CDR1 is SGHTA, CDR2 FQGNSA. Trimming stripped 1 base from V and 5 bases from J, with 11 bases between. CDR3 length: 14 amino acids. The CDR3 is CASSLVRTAETQYF. The CDR3 DNA follows: TGTGCCAGCAGCTTAGTGCGGACAGCGGAGACCCAGTACTTC.

J is TRBJ1-1 and V is TRBV7-9; D is unresolved. The CDR3 covers 11 residues. Germline assignment: CDR1 SEHNR and CDR2 FQNEAQ (reference sequence). Trimming took 6 bases from V and 2 from J, leaving 4 bases between them. DNA for the CDR3: TGTGCCAGCAGATTTAACACTGAAGCTTTCTTT. It specifies CASRFNTEAFF.

This rearrangement joins TRBV28 to TRBJ2-7; 8 nucleotides match TRBD1. The CDR3 contains 17 residues. V dropped 3 bases and J dropped 1; count of bases not matched to a gene: 11. Per the germline V gene, CDR1 is MDHEN and CDR2 is SYDVKM. The CDR3 bases are TGTGCCAGCAGTTTCCCCTTCCTCGACAGGGGATCCTACGAGCAGTACTTC. Translating it yields CASSFPFLDRGSYEQYF.